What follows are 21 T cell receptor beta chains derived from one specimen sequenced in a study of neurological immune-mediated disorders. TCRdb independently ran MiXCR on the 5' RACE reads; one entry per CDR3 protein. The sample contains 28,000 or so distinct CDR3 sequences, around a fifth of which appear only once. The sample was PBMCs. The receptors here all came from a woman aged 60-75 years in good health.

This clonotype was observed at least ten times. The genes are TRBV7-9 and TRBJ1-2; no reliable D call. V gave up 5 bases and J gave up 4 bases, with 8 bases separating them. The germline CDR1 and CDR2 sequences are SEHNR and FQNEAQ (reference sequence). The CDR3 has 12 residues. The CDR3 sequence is CASSPSSYGYTF. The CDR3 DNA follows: TGTGCCAGCAGCCCCAGCTCCTATGGCTACACCTTC.

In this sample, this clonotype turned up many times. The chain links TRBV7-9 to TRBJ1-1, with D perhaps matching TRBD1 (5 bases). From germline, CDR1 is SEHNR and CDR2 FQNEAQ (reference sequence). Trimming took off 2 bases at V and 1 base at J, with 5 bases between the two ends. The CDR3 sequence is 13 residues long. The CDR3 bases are TGTGCCAGCAGCTTAACAGGGAACACTGAAGCTTTCTTT. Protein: CASSLTGNTEAFF.

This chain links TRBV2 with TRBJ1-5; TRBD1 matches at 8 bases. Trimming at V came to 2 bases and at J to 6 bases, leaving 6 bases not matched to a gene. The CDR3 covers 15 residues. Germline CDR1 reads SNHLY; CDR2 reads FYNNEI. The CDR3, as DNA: TGTGCCAGCAGTGAACCAGGGGGCGCAGGTCAGCCCCAGCATTTT. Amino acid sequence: CASSEPGGAGQPQHF.

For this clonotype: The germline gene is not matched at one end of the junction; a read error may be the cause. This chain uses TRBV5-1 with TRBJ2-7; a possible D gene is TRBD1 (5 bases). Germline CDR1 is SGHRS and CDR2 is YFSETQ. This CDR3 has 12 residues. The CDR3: CANSLDRYEQYF. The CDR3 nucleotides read TGCGCCAACAGCCTCGACAGATACGAGCAGTACTTC.

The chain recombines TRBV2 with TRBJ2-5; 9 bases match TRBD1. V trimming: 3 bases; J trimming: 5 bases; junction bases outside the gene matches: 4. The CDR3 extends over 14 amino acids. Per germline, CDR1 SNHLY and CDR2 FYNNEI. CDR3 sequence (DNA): TGTGCCAGCAGTGATACAGGGGGCGGCGAGACCCAGTACTTC. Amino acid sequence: CASSDTGGGETQYF.

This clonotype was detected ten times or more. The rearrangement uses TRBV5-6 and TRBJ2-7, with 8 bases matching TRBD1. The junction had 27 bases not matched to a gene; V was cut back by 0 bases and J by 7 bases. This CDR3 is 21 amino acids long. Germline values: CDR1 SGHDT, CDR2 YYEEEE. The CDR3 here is CASSLDFSGTGRSPATSEQYF. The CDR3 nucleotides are TGTGCCAGCAGCTTGGATTTCTCCGGGACAGGTCGATCACCGGCTACGTCGGAGCAGTACTTC. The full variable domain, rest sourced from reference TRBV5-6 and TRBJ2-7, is DAGVTQSPTHLIKTRGQQVTLRCSPKSGHDTVSWYQQALGQGPQFIFQYYEEEERQRGNFPDRFSGHQFPNYSSELNVNALLLGDSALYLCASSLDFSGTGRSPATSEQYFGPGTRLTVT.

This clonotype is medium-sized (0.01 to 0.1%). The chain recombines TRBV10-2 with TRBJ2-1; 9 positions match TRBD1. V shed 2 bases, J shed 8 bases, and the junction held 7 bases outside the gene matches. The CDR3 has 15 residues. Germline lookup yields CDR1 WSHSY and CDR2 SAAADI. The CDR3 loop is CASSEAGQGYDEQFF. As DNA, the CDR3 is TGCGCCAGCAGTGAGGCGGGACAGGGTTATGATGAGCAGTTCTTC.

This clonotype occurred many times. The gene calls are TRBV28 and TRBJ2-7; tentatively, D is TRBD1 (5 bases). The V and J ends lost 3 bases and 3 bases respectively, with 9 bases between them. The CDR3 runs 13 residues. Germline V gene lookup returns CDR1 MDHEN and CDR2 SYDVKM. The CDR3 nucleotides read TGTGCCAGCAGTTTGAAGGGGATCTACGAGCAGTACTTC. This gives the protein CASSLKGIYEQYF.

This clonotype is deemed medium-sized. CDR3: CASSYMGEKLFF. The CDR3 nucleotides are TGTGCCAGCAGTTACATGGGTGAAAAACTGTTTTTT. V usage is TRBV6-6 and J usage is TRBJ1-4, with D unresolved. The CDR3 is 12 residues long. The V gene's germline CDR1 is MNHNY and CDR2 SVGAGI (reference sequence). V was clipped by 2 bases and J by 7 bases, with 5 bases between them.

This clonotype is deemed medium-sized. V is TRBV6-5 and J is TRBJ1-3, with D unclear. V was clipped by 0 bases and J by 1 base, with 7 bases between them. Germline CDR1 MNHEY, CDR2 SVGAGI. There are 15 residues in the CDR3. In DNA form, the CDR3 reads TGTGCCAGCAGTTACTCGAGAGTTTCTGGAAACACCATATATTTT. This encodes CASSYSRVSGNTIYF.

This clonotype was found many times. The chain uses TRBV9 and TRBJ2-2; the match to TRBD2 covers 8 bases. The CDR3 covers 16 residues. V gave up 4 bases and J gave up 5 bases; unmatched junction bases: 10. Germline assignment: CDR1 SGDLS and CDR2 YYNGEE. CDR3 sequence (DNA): TGTGCCAGCAGCCTGGGACTAGGGGTTGGAACCGGGGAGCTGTTTTTT. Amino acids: CASSLGLGVGTGELFF.

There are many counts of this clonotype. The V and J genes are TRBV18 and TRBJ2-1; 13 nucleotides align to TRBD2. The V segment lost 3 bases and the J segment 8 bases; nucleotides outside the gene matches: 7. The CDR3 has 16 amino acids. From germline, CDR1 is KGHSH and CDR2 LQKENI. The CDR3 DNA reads TGTGCCAGCTCACCTCTCGGGACTAGCGGGATATATGAGCAGTTCTTC. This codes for CASSPLGTSGIYEQFF.

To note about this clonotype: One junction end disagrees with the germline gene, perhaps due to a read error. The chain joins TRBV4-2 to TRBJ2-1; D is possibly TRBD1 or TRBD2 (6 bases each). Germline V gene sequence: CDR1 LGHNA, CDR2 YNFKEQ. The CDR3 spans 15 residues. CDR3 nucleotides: TGTGCCAGCAGCCCAAGACTAGGGGGAGGCAATGAGCACTTCTTC. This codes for CASSPRLGGGNEHFF.

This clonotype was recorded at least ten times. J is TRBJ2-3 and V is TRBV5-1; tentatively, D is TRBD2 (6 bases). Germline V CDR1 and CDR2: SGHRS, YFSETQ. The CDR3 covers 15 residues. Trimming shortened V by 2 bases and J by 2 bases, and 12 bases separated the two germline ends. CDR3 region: CASSFAGRVTDTQYF. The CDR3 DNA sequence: TGCGCCAGCAGCTTCGCGGGGCGCGTCACAGATACGCAGTATTTT. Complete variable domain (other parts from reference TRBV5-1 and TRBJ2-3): KAGVTQTPRYLIKTRGQQVTLSCSPISGHRSVSWYQQTPGQGLQFLFEYFSETQRNKGNFPGRFSGRQFSNSRSEMNVSTLELGDSALYLCASSFAGRVTDTQYFGPGTRLTVL.

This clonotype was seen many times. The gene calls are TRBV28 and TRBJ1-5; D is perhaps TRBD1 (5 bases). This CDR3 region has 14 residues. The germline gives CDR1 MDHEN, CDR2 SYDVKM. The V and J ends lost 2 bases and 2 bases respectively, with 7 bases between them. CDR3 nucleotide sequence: TGTGCCAGCAGTTTAAGGGACCGCAATCAGCCCCAGCATTTT. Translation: CASSLRDRNQPQHF. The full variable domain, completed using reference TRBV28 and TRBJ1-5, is DVKVTQSSRYLVKRTGEKVFLECVQDMDHENMFWYRQDPGLGLRLIYFSYDVKMKEKGDIPEGYSVSREKKERFSLILESASTNQTSMYLCASSLRDRNQPQHFGDGTRLSIL.

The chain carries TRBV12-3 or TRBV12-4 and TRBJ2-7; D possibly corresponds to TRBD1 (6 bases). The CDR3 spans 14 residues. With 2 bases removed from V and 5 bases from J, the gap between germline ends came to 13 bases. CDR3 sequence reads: CASSLTRGYDEQYF. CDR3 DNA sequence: TGTGCCAGCAGTTTAACCAGGGGCTACGACGAGCAGTACTTC.

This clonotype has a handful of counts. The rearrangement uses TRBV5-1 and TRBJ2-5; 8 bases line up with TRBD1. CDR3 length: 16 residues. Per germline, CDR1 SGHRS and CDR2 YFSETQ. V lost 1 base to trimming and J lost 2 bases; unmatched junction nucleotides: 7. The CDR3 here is CASSLYGTGRQETQYF. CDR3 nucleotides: TGCGCCAGCAGCTTGTATGGGACAGGCCGACAAGAGACCCAGTACTTC.

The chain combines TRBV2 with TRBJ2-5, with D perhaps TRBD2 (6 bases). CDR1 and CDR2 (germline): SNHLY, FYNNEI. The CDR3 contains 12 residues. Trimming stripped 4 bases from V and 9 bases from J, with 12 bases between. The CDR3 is CASSGNWGAQYF. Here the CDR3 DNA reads TGTGCCAGCAGTGGAAACTGGGGGGCCCAGTACTTC.

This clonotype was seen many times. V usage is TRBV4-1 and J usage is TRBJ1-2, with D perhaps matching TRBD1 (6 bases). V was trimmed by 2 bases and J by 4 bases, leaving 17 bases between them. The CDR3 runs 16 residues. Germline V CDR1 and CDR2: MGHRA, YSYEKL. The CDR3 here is CASSQFHRELSYGYTF. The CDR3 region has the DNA TGCGCCAGCAGCCAATTCCACAGGGAGTTGAGCTATGGCTACACCTTC.

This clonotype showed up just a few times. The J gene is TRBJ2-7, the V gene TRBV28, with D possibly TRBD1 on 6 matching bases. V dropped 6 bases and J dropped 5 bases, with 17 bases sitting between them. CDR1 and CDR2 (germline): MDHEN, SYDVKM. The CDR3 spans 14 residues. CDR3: CASRGDAGTHEQYF. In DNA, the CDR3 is TGTGCCAGCAGGGGGGACGCAGGGACACACGAGCAGTACTTC. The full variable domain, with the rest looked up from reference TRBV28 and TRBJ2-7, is DVKVTQSSRYLVKRTGEKVFLECVQDMDHENMFWYRQDPGLGLRLIYFSYDVKMKEKGDIPEGYSVSREKKERFSLILESASTNQTSMYLCASRGDAGTHEQYFGPGTRLTVT.

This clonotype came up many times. The DNA for the CDR3 is TGTGCCAGCAGCCTCATGCGACAGGGAAAAAACATTCAGTACTTC. Translating gives CASSLMRQGKNIQYF. The rearrangement joins TRBV12-3 or TRBV12-4 to TRBJ2-4; 7 bases are a match to TRBD1. The V gene end was trimmed by 6 bases and the J gene end by 4 bases; junction bases not matched to a gene: 9. This CDR3 region has 15 residues.